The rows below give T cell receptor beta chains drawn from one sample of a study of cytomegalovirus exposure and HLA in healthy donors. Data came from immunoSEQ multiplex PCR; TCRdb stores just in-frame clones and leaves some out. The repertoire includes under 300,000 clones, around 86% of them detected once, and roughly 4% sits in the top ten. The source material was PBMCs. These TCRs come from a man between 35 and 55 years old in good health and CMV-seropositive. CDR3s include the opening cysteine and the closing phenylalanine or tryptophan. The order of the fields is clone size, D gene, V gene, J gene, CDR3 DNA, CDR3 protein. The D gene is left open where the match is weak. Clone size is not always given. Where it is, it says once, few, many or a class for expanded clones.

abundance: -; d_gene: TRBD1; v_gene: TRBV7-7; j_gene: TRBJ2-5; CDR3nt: TGTGCTAGCAGTCCCGGGACAGGGGGCAAGACCCAGTACTTC; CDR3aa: CASSPGTGGKTQYF
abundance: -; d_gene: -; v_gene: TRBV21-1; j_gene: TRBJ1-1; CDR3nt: TGTGCCAGCAGCAAAGACGGGGGTTCGGCCATGAACACTGAAGCTTTCTTT; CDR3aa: CASSKDGGSAMNTEAFF
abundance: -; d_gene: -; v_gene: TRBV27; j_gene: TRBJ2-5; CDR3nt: TGTGCCAGCAGTTCTCCCAGGGACCAAGAGACCCAGTACTTC; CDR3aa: CASSSPRDQETQYF
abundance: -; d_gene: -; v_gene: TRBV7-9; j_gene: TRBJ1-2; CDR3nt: TGTGCCAGCAGCTTAGATACTAACTATGGCTACGCCTTC; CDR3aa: CASSLDTNYGYAF
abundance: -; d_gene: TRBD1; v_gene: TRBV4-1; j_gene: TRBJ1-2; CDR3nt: TGCGCCAGCAGCCAGGTAGCAGGGGGCGGTAACTATGGCTACACCTTC; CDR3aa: CASSQVAGGGNYGYTF
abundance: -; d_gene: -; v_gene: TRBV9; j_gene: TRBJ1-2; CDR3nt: TGTGCCAGCAGCCTCGCCGGGGGGAATGGCTACACCTTC; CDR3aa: CASSLAGGNGYTF
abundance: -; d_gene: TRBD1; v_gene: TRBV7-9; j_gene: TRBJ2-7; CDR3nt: TGTGCCAGCAGCCTACTAGACAGGGTTTACGAGCAGTACTTC; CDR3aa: CASSLLDRVYEQYF
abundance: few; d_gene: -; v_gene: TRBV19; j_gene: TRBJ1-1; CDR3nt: TGTGCCAGTAGTATATCCTTGAACACTGAAGCTTTCTTT; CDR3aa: CASSISLNTEAFF
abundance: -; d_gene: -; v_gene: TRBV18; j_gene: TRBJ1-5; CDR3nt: TGTGCCAGCTCACCGGCAGGGCCTGGCAATCAGCCCCAGCATTTT; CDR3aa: CASSPAGPGNQPQHF
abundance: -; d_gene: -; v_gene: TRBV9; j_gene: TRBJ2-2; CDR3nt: TGTGCCAGCAGCGTAGCGGGAGCCGGCACCGGGGAGCTGTTTTTT; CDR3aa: CASSVAGAGTGELFF
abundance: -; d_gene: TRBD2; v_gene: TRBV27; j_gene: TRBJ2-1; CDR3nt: TGTGCCAGCAGTCGAGGCGGACTAGCGGGAGGCAATGAGCAGTTCTTC; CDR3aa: CASSRGGLAGGNEQFF
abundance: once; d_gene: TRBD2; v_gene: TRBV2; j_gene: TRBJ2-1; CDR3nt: TGTGCCAGCAGTGGAGCGGGAGGCGTCATTCTCGGTGAGCAGTTCTTC; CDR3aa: CASSGAGGVILGEQFF
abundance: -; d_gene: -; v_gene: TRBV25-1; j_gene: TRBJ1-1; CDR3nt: TGTGCCAGCAGTGGACACCCCGGGAGTACGAACACTGAAGCTTTCTTT; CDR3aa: CASSGHPGSTNTEAFF
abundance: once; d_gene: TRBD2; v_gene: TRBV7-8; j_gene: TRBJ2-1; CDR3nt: TGTGCCAGCAGCTTAGGGACTAGATCCAATGAGCAGTTCTTC; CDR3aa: CASSLGTRSNEQFF
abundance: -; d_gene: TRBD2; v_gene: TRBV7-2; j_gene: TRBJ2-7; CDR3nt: TGTGCCAGCAGCTTCCCGGGGGGAGCTGTCTACGAGCAGTACTTC; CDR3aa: CASSFPGGAVYEQYF
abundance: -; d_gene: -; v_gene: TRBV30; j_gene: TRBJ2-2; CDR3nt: TGTGCCTGGAGGAGGGAACTGAGCGGCACCGGGGAGCTGTTTTTT; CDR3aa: CAWRRELSGTGELFF
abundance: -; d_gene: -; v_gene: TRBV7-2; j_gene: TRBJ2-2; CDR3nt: TGTGCCAGCAGCGTACTGGGAGAAGCCGGGGAGCTGTTTTTT; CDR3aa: CASSVLGEAGELFF
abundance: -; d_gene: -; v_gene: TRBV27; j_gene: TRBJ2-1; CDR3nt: TGTGCCAGCAGCACAGCTATGAGCTCCTACAATGAGCAGTTCTTC; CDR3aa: CASSTAMSSYNEQFF
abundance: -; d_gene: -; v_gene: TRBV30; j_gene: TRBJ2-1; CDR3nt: TGTGCCTGGAGTTGGGGCCCTACAACCTATGAGCAGTTCTTC; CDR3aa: CAWSWGPTTYEQFF
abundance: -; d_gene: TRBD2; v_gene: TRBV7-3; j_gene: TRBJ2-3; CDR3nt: TGTGCCAGCAGCTTACGTCCCGTAGCGGGCAGCACAGATACGCAGTATTTT; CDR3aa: CASSLRPVAGSTDTQYF
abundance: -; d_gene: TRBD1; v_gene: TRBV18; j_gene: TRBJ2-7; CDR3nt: TGTGCCAGCTCACCCGGGACAGGTGATGCGTCCGAGCAGTACTTC; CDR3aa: CASSPGTGDASEQYF
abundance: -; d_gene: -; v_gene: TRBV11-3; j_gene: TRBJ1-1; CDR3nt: TGTGCCAGCAGCTTCACAGCGAACACTGAAGCTTTCTTT; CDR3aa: CASSFTANTEAFF